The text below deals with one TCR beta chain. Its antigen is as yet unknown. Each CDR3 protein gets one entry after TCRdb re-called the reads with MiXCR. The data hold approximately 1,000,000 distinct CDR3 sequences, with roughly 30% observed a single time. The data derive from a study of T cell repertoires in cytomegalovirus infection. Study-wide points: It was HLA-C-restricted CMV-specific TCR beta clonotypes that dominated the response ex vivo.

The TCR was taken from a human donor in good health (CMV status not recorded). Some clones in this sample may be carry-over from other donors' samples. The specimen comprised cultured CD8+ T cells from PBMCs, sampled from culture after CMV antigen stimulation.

The CDR3 DNA reads as TGTGCCAGCAGTTTGGCGAGGACAGGGGATTCACCCCTCCACTTT. It translates to CASSLARTGDSPLHF. The chain employs TRBV6-6 and TRBJ1-6; 9 bases align to TRBD1. This CDR3 region has 15 residues. J gave up 8 bases and V 4 bases, and 6 bases lay outside the gene matches. Per germline, CDR1 MNHNY and CDR2 SVGAGI (reference sequence).